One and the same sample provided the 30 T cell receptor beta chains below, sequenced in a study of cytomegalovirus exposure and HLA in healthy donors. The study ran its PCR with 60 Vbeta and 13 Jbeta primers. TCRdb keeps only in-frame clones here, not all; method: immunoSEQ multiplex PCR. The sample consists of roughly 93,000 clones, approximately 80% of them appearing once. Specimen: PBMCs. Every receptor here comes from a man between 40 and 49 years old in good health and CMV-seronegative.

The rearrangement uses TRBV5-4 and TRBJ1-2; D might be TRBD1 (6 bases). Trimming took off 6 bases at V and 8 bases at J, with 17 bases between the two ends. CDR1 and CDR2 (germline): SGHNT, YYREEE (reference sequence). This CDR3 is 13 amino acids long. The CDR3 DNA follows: TGTGCCAGCACCGGGACATCATTTTTGGGCTACACCTTC. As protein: CASTGTSFLGYTF.

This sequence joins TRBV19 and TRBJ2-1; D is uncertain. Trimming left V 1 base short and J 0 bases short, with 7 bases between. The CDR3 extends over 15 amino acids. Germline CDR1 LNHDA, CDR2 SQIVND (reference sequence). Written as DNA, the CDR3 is TGTGCCAGTAGTATAGTCCCCAGCTCCTACAATGAGCAGTTCTTC. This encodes CASSIVPSSYNEQFF.

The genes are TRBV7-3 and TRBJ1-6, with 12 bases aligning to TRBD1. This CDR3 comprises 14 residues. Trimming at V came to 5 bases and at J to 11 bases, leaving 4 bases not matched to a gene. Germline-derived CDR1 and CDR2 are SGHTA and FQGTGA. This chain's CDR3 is CASSPGTGGAPLHF. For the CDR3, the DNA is TGTGCCAGCAGCCCCGGGACAGGGGGCGCACCCCTCCACTTT.

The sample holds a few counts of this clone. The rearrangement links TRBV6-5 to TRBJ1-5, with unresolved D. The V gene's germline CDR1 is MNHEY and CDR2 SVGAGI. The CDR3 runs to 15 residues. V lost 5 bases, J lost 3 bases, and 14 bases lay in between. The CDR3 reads CASSPLRGVNQPQHF. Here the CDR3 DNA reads TGTGCCAGCAGTCCTCTCCGGGGTGTCAATCAGCCCCAGCATTTT.

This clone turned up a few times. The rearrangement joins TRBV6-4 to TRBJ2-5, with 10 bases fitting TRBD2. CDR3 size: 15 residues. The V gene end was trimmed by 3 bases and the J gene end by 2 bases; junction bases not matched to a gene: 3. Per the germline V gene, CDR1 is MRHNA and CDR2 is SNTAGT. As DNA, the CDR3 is TGTGCCAGCAGTGAAGGTAGCGGGGGGCAAGAGACCCAGTACTTC. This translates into CASSEGSGGQETQYF.

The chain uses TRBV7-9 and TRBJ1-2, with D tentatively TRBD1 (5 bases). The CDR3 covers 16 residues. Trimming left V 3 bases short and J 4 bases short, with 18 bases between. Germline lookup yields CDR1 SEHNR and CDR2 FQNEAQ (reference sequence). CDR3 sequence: CASSFKRQGPFYGYTF. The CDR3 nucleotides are TGTGCCAGCAGCTTCAAGAGGCAGGGTCCTTTCTATGGCTACACCTTC.

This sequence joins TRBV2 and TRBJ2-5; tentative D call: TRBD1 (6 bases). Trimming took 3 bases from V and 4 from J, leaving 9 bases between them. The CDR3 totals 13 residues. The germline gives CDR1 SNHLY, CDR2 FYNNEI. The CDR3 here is CASSDRDIETQYF. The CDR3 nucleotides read TGTGCCAGCAGTGACCGGGACATAGAGACCCAGTACTTC.

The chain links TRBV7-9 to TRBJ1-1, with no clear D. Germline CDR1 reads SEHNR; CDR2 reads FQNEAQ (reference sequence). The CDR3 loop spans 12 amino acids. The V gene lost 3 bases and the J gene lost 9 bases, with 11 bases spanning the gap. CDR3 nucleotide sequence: TGTGCCAGCAGCTTCGGCGGTGGAAAAGCTTTCTTT. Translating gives CASSFGGGKAFF.

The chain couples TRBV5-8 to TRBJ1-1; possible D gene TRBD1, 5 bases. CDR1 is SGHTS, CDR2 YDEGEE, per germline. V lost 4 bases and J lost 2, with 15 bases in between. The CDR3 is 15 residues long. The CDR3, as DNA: TGTGCCAGCAGCCCCCAGGGTACTTACAACACTGAAGCTTTCTTT. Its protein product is CASSPQGTYNTEAFF.

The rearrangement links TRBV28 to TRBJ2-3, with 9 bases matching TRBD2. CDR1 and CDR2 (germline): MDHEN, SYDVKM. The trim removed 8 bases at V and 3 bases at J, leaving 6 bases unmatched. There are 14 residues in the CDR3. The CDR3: CASLSGGNTDTQYF. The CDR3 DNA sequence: TGTGCCAGCCTTAGCGGGGGTAATACAGATACGCAGTATTTT.

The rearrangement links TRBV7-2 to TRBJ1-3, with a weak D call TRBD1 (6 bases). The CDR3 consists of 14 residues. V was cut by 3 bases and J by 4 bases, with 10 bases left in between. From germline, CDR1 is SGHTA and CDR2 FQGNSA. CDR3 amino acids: CASSFGGEGNTIYF. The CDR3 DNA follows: TGTGCCAGCAGCTTTGGGGGCGAGGGAAACACCATATATTTT.

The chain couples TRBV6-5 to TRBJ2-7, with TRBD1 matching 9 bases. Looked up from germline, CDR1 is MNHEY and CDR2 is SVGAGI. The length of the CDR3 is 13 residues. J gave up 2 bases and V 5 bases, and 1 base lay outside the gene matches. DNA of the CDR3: TGTGCCAGCAGTAGGGACAGGGCCTACGAGCAGTACTTC. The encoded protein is CASSRDRAYEQYF.

For the CDR3, the DNA is TGTGCCAGCAGCCCCCCTCCCCCCGGAGGGGATGCGACCTACGAGCAGTACTTC. It is translated as CASSPPPPGGDATYEQYF. V is TRBV28 and J is TRBJ2-7, with D possibly TRBD2 on 6 matching bases. Germline-derived CDR1 and CDR2 are MDHEN and SYDVKM. This CDR3 is built from 18 residues. Trimming pared 6 bases from V and 2 bases from J, leaving 26 bases between.

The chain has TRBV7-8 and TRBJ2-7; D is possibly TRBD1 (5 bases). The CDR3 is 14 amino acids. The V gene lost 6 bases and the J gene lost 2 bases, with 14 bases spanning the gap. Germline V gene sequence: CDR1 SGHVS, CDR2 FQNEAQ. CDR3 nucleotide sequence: TGTGCCAGCAGTCAGACAGAAGAGCCCTACGAGCAGTACTTC. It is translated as CASSQTEEPYEQYF.

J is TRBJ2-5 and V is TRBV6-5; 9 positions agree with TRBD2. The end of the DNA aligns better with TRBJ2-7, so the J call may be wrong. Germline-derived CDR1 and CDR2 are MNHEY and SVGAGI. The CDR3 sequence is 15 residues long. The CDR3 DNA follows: TGTGCCAGCAGTCCGAGAGCGGGGGGAGACTACGAGCAGTACTTC. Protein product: CASSPRAGGDYEQYF.

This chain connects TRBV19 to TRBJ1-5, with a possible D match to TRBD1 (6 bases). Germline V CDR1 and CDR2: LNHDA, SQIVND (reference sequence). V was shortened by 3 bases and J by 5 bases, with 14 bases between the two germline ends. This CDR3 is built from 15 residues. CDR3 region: CASSIFRGGDQPQHF. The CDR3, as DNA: TGTGCCAGTAGTATCTTCAGGGGTGGGGATCAGCCCCAGCATTTT.

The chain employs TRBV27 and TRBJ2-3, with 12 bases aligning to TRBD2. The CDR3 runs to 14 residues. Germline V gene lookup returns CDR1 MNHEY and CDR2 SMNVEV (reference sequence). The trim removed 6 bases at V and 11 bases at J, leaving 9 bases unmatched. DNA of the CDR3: TGTGCCAGCAGGAGACTAGCGGGGGACGGGGTGCAGTATTTT. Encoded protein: CASRRLAGDGVQYF.

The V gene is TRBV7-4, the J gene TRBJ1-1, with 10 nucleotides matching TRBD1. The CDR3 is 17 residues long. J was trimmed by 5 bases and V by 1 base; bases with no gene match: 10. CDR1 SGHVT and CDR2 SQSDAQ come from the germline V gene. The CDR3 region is CASSLERDRGGETEAFF. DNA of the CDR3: TGTGCCAGCAGCTTAGAGCGGGACAGGGGTGGGGAAACTGAAGCTTTCTTT.

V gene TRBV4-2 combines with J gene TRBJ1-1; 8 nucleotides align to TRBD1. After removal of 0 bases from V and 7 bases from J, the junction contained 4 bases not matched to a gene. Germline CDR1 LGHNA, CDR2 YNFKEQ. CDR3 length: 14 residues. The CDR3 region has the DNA TGTGCCAGCAGCCAAGAAGGCAGGGGGCTTGAAGCTTTCTTT. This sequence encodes CASSQEGRGLEAFF.

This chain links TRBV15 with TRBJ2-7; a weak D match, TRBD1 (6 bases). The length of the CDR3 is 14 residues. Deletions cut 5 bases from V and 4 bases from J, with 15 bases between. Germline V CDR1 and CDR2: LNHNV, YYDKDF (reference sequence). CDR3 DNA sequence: TGTGCCACCAGCGGGGGCGAGAGCCTATACGAGCAGTACTTC. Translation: CATSGGESLYEQYF.

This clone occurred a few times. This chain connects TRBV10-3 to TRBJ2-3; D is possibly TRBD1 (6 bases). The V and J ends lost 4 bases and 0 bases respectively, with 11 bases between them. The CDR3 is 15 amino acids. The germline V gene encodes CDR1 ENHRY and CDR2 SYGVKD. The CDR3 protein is CAISGQASSTDTQYF. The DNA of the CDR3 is TGTGCCATCAGTGGACAGGCGTCTAGCACAGATACGCAGTATTTT.

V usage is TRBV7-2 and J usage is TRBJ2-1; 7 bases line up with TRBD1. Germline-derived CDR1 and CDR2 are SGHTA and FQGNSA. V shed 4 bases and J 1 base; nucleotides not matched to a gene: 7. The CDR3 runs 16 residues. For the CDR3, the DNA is TGTGCCAGCAGCTCGTGGACAGGCAGATCCTACAATGAGCAGTTCTTC. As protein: CASSSWTGRSYNEQFF.

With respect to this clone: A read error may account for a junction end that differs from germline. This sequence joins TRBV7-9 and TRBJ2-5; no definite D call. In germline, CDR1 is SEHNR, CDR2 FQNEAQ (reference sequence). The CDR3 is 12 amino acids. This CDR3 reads CSSFGPMETQYF. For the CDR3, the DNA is TGTTCCAGCTTTGGGCCCATGGAGACCCAGTACTTC.

CDR3 coding DNA: TGTGCCAGCACAGCGGGGGCTACCCTCTCCTACGAGCAGTACTTC. This gives the protein CASTAGATLSYEQYF. This sequence joins TRBV2 and TRBJ2-7; 8 bases match TRBD2. The CDR3 has 15 residues. J gave up 0 bases and V 7 bases, and 8 bases lay outside the gene matches. Germline values: CDR1 SNHLY, CDR2 FYNNEI.

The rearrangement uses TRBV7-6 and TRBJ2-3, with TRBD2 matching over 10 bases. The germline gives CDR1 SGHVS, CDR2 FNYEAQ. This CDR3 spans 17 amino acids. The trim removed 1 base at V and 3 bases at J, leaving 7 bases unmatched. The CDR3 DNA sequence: TGTGCCAGCAGCTTAGGAGGGGGAGCGGGGGGGACAGATACGCAGTATTTT. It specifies CASSLGGGAGGTDTQYF.

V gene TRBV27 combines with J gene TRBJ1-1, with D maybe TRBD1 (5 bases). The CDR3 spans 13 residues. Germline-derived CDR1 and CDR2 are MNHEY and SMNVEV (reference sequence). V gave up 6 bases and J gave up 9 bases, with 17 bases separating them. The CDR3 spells CASRRWGGNQAFF. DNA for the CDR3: TGTGCCAGCAGACGCTGGGGCGGGAATCAAGCTTTCTTT.

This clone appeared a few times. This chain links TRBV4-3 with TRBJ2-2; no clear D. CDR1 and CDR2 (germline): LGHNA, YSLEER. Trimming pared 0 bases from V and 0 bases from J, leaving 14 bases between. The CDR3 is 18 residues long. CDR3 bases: TGCGCCAGCAGCCAAGAGAATGCGGCCAGATCGAACACCGGGGAGCTGTTTTTT. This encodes CASSQENAARSNTGELFF.

CDR3 in DNA: TGTGCCAGCAGTCCCAGGGGGCGAGAGACCCAGTACTTC. Translated: CASSPRGRETQYF. This chain links TRBV6-1 with TRBJ2-5, with 8 bases matching TRBD1. CDR1 and CDR2 (germline): MNHNS, SASEGT. V shed 5 bases, J shed 4 bases, and the junction held 3 bases outside the gene matches. The CDR3 contains 13 residues.

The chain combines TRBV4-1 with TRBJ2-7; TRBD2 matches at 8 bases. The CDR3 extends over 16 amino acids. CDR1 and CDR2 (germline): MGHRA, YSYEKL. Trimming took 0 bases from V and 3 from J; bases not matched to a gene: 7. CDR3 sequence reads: CASSQDSAGGGYEQYF. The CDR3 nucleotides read TGCGCCAGCAGCCAAGATTCCGCGGGGGGAGGCTACGAGCAGTACTTC.

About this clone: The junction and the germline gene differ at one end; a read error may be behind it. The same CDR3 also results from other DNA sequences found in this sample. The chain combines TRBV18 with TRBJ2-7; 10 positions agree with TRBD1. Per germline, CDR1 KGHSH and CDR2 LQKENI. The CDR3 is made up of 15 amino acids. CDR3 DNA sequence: TGCGCCAGCTCACGGACCGGGACAGGGGTCCACGAGCAGTACTTC. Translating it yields CASSRTGTGVHEQYF.